This T cell receptor beta chain appears in the sequencing data of a study of T cells in Graves' hyperthyroidism and ophthalmopathy. Germline V gives CDR1 GTSNPN, CDR2 SVGIG (reference sequence). CDR3 size: 13 residues. Trimming removed 3 bases from V and 2 bases from J; junction bases left unmatched: 4. General study results and limits: Blood shared most expanded thyroid clonotypes above 0.001.

Template material for amplifying TCR beta CDR3 regions consisted of RNA transcripts. The study used the HTBI primer set for a first-round RT-PCR of the TCR CDR3. One entry per CDR3 protein, called by TCRdb with MiXCR from the multiplex PCR reads. Here the sample spans around 600,000 distinct CDR3 sequences, around 14% being singletons. Ten or more counts support this clonotype. Antigen specificity is unknown. Patients between 18 and 65 years old had hyperthyroidism, newly diagnosed and lasting under 2 months. Diagnosis relied on clinical symptoms, serum thyroxine and TRAb, thyroid ultrasound and orbital computed tomography.

The receptor was derived from a woman in her thirties with Graves' hyperthyroidism. The sample taken for sequencing was blood. The V gene is TRBV30, the J gene TRBJ2-7; 7 bases are shared with TRBD1. CDR3: CAWSLGQTYEQYF. CDR3 nucleotide sequence: TGTGCCTGGAGCCTGGGACAGACCTACGAGCAGTACTTC.